Listed here are 31 T cell receptor beta chains from one sample, sequenced in a study of blood T cell repertoires in COVID-19. Here immunoSEQ multiplex PCR was the method, and the copy in TCRdb shows in-frame clones only, minus some. The table shows a few hundred thousand clones, with around nine tenths occurring only once. Material: peripheral blood. These receptors came from a man between 50 and 59 years old with COVID-19, enrolled during active disease.

This CDR3 is CASSGMWGDTEAFF. CDR3 in DNA: TGTGCCAGCAGCGGTATGTGGGGAGACACTGAAGCTTTCTTT. The chain carries TRBV7-8 and TRBJ1-1; D is unresolved. CDR1 SGHVS and CDR2 FQNEAQ come from the germline V gene. Trimming shortened V by 5 bases and J by 3 bases, and 13 bases separated the two germline ends. This CDR3 has 14 amino acids.

This clone was recorded only once. The chain has TRBV29-1 and TRBJ1-2; D is perhaps TRBD1 (5 bases). The CDR3 runs 13 residues. V dropped 7 bases and J dropped 3 bases, with 15 bases sitting between them. Germline V lookup: CDR1 SQVTM, CDR2 ANQGSEA. The CDR3 region is CSAKTGEDYGYTF. Written as DNA, the CDR3 is TGCAGCGCGAAGACGGGGGAGGACTATGGCTACACCTTC.

This chain's CDR3 is CASLGSGVNEQFF. CDR3 sequence (DNA): TGCGCCAGCTTGGGTAGCGGAGTCAATGAGCAGTTCTTC. V is TRBV5-1 and J is TRBJ2-1, with a weak D call TRBD2 (6 bases). The CDR3 loop spans 13 amino acids. V lost 7 bases and J lost 6, with 14 bases in between. Germline CDR1 reads SGHRS; CDR2 reads YFSETQ.

J is TRBJ2-7 and V is TRBV5-1; 8 positions match TRBD2. V lost 0 bases to trimming and J lost 3 bases; unmatched junction nucleotides: 8. Germline CDR1 is SGHRS and CDR2 is YFSETQ. The CDR3 extends over 16 amino acids. The CDR3 spells CASSLGLIGRDYEQYF. The CDR3 DNA reads as TGCGCCAGCAGCTTGGGCTTGATCGGGAGGGACTACGAGCAGTACTTC.

In DNA, the CDR3 is TGTGCCAGCAGTGAATTGGGGCCGAAATCCACAGATACGCAGTATTTT. Amino acids: CASSELGPKSTDTQYF. The V gene is TRBV25-1, the J gene TRBJ2-3, with D maybe TRBD1 (5 bases). The CDR3 runs to 16 residues. Trimming left V 1 base short and J 2 bases short, with 13 bases between. CDR1 and CDR2 (germline): MGHDK, SYGVNS. The full variable domain, completed using reference TRBV25-1 and TRBJ2-3, is EADIYQTPRYLVIGTGKKITLECSQTMGHDKMYWYQQDPGMELHLIHYSYGVNSTEKGDLSSESTVSRIRTEHFPLTLESARPSHTSQYLCASSELGPKSTDTQYFGPGTRLTVL.

The J gene is TRBJ2-1, the V gene TRBV4-1; D is undetermined. Germline lookup yields CDR1 MGHRA and CDR2 YSYEKL. The CDR3 has 18 residues. Trimming left V 0 bases short and J 5 bases short, with 20 bases between. CDR3 region: CASSQDQRLARRDNEQFF. As DNA, the CDR3 is TGCGCCAGCAGCCAAGATCAAAGGTTGGCTAGGCGTGACAATGAGCAGTTCTTC.

The DNA of the CDR3 is TGTGCCAGCAACCCCTCTTTCACGGACTCCACAGATACGCAGTATTTT. The encoded protein is CASNPSFTDSTDTQYF. J is TRBJ2-3 and V is TRBV6-4; maybe TRBD2 (5 bases). Per germline, CDR1 MRHNA and CDR2 SNTAGT. This CDR3 region has 16 residues. Trimming cost V 7 bases and J 2 bases, with 19 bases left between them.

The chain recombines TRBV7-9 with TRBJ2-7; 9 bases agree with TRBD1. Germline-derived CDR1 and CDR2 are SEHNR and FQNEAQ (reference sequence). V dropped 5 bases and J dropped 7; count of bases not matched to a gene: 9. This CDR3 has 14 residues. The CDR3 here is CASSPAGQGEEQYF. DNA for the CDR3: TGTGCCAGCAGCCCCGCGGGACAGGGCGAGGAGCAGTACTTC.

The DNA for the CDR3 is TGTGCCAGCGAGTTCGGCAGGGGATACGAGCAGTACTTC. Encoded protein: CASEFGRGYEQYF. The V call is TRBV5-8, the J call TRBJ2-7; TRBD1 might be the D (6 bases). The V gene lost 7 bases and the J gene lost 4 bases, with 15 bases spanning the gap. CDR3 length: 13 residues. The V gene's germline CDR1 is SGHTS and CDR2 YDEGEE.

The rearrangement uses TRBV18 and TRBJ2-5, with TRBD2 matching over 7 bases. CDR1 and CDR2 from the germline V gene are KGHSH and LQKENI. The CDR3 extends over 14 amino acids. Germline trimming cut 9 bases from V and 1 base from J; bases unmatched to any gene: 8. For the CDR3, the DNA is TGTGCCAGTACGAAAACGGGGGGCCAAGAGACCCAGTACTTC. It is translated as CASTKTGGQETQYF.

The genes are TRBV10-2 and TRBJ2-1; no clear D. Germline-derived CDR1 and CDR2 are WSHSY and SAAADI. V dropped 7 bases and J dropped 8 bases, with 9 bases sitting between them. The CDR3 is made up of 11 amino acids. The CDR3 loop is CASTLNYEQFF. For the CDR3, the DNA is TGCGCCAGCACTTTGAACTATGAGCAGTTCTTC.

The V call is TRBV11-2, the J call TRBJ2-1, with D possibly TRBD2 on 5 matching bases. The CDR3 has 17 amino acids. Trimming removed 0 bases at V and 4 bases at J, with 16 bases between. From germline, CDR1 is SGHAT and CDR2 FQNNGV. The CDR3 protein is CASSLDGRRGGYNEQFF. DNA for the CDR3: TGTGCCAGCAGCTTAGATGGTAGACGGGGTGGATACAATGAGCAGTTCTTC.

The chain carries TRBV6-5 and TRBJ1-1, with 9 nucleotides matching TRBD1. Germline values: CDR1 MNHEY, CDR2 SVGAGI. This CDR3 has 16 amino acids. V lost 2 bases, J lost 0 bases, and 4 bases stayed unmatched. This CDR3 is CASSYTQGALNTEAFF. CDR3 in DNA: TGTGCCAGCAGTTACACACAGGGGGCGCTGAACACTGAAGCTTTCTTT.

V gene TRBV5-1 combines with J gene TRBJ2-3; a possible D gene is TRBD2 (6 bases). The length of the CDR3 is 15 residues. In germline, CDR1 is SGHRS, CDR2 YFSETQ. The V gene lost 5 bases and the J gene lost 0 bases, with 13 bases spanning the gap. The CDR3 nucleotides are TGCGCCAGCAGTGCCGCGGGGATCAGCACAGATACGCAGTATTTT. Protein product: CASSAAGISTDTQYF.

This clone was seen more than once but under ten times. J is TRBJ1-4 and V is TRBV21-1; TRBD1 reflects the table's D call only, with no check against the DNA. TRBV21-1 counts as a pseudogene. This CDR3 comprises 14 residues. The CDR3 is CASSKATTNEKLFF. CDR3 sequence (DNA): TGTGCCAGCAGCAAGGCCACAACTAATGAAAAACTGTTTTTT.

V is TRBV21-1 and J is TRBJ2-2; the table's D call of TRBD1 was not tested on the DNA. TRBV21-1 represents a pseudogene. The CDR3 length is 19 residues. CDR3 sequence: CASRGPTPLTGLGDGELFF. The CDR3 DNA reads as TGTGCCAGCAGGGGTCCTACTCCCCTAACAGGGTTAGGAGACGGGGAGCTGTTTTTT.

V and J are TRBV7-2 and TRBJ2-7; D might be TRBD1 (5 bases). In germline, CDR1 is SGHTA, CDR2 FQGNSA. Trimming shortened V by 5 bases and J by 5 bases, and 13 bases separated the two germline ends. This CDR3 is 13 amino acids long. CDR3 loop: CASSGQIQDEQYF. The CDR3 DNA is TGTGCCAGCAGCGGACAAATACAGGACGAGCAGTACTTC.

The chain carries TRBV19 and TRBJ2-7; TRBD2 aligns across 16 bases. The CDR3 totals 17 residues. Germline V gene lookup returns CDR1 LNHDA and CDR2 SQIVND (reference sequence). The junction had 4 bases not matched to a gene; V was cut back by 5 bases and J by 0 bases. CDR3 residues: CASSPGLAGGTSYEQYF. As DNA, the CDR3 is TGTGCCAGTAGTCCGGGACTAGCGGGAGGGACCTCCTACGAGCAGTACTTC.

This clone was seen once. The rearrangement joins TRBV27 to TRBJ2-7; 8 bases map to TRBD2. The length of the CDR3 is 17 residues. The germline V gene has CDR1 MNHEY and CDR2 SMNVEV (reference sequence). V lost 0 bases and J lost 4; bases outside the gene matches: 11. Written as DNA, the CDR3 is TGTGCCAGCAGTTTATCGGGGTACGGGACTAGGGGTTACGAGCAGTACTTC. It encodes CASSLSGYGTRGYEQYF.

To note about this clone: Relative to the germline gene, one junction end is altered; a read error may explain this. V gene TRBV7-7 combines with J gene TRBJ2-5; a weak D match, TRBD2 (5 bases). The CDR3 totals 13 residues. Germline V lookup: CDR1 SSHAT, CDR2 FNYEAQ (reference sequence). DNA of the CDR3: TGTGCTAGCAGCCGCGGGCGACAAGAGACCCAGTACTTC. Protein product: CASSRGRQETQYF.

The chain is built from TRBV15 and TRBJ1-4; D uncertain. Germline-derived CDR1 and CDR2 are LNHNV and YYDKDF (reference sequence). The CDR3 runs to 17 residues. The V and J ends lost 2 bases and 1 base respectively, with 14 bases between them. The CDR3 spells CATSRSPPVVTNEKLFF. The CDR3 DNA follows: TGTGCCACCAGCAGATCCCCTCCGGTCGTAACTAATGAAAAACTGTTTTTT.

This chain connects TRBV7-6 to TRBJ2-3; 7 nucleotides match TRBD2. Germline lookup yields CDR1 SGHVS and CDR2 FNYEAQ. V trimming: 1 base; J trimming: 1 base; junction bases outside the gene matches: 5. The CDR3 covers 16 residues. The chain's CDR3 is CASSLGGGSGTDTQYF. In DNA, the CDR3 is TGTGCCAGCAGCTTAGGGGGCGGGAGTGGCACAGATACGCAGTATTTT. Filled out from reference TRBV7-6 and TRBJ2-3, the complete variable domain reads GAGVSQSPRYKVTKRGQDVALRCDPISGHVSLYWYRQALGQGPEFLTYFNYEAQQDKSGLPNDRFSAERPEGSISTLTIQRTEQRDSAMYRCASSLGGGSGTDTQYFGPGTRLTVL.

The rearrangement links TRBV5-8 to TRBJ2-6, with 7 bases matching TRBD1. Trimming cost V 2 bases and J 0 bases; bases outside gene matches: 8. Per the germline V gene, CDR1 is SGHTS and CDR2 is YDEGEE. This CDR3 has 18 amino acids. CDR3 sequence (DNA): TGTGCCAGCAGCTTAGGGACAGAGGGGGTCTCTGGGGCCAACGTCCTGACTTTC. Its protein is CASSLGTEGVSGANVLTF.

This clone was seen just once. The V gene is TRBV5-1, the J gene TRBJ1-2, with TRBD1 identical over 7 bases. The length of the CDR3 is 16 residues. Germline values: CDR1 SGHRS, CDR2 YFSETQ. Germline trimming cut 2 bases from V and 8 bases from J; bases unmatched to any gene: 15. The CDR3 region is CASSLTQPTGTSGYTF. CDR3 in DNA: TGCGCCAGCAGCTTAACCCAACCGACAGGGACGAGCGGCTACACCTTC. The full variable domain, in which reference TRBV5-1 and TRBJ1-2 provide the parts outside the CDR3, is KAGVTQTPRYLIKTRGQQVTLSCSPISGHRSVSWYQQTPGQGLQFLFEYFSETQRNKGNFPGRFSGRQFSNSRSEMNVSTLELGDSALYLCASSLTQPTGTSGYTFGSGTRLTVV.

The V and J genes are TRBV28 and TRBJ2-3, with 9 positions matching TRBD2. There are 15 residues in the CDR3. V was pared by 5 bases and J by 1 base, with 4 bases of the junction left unmatched. In germline, CDR1 is MDHEN, CDR2 SYDVKM. CDR3 loop: CASSVAGEGTDTQYF. As DNA, the CDR3 is TGTGCCAGCAGTGTAGCGGGGGAGGGCACAGATACGCAGTATTTT.

The chain combines TRBV18 with TRBJ1-6, with D maybe TRBD1 (5 bases). The CDR3 is 14 amino acids. Germline-derived CDR1 and CDR2 are KGHSH and LQKENI. V was shortened by 6 bases and J by 5 bases, with 11 bases between the two germline ends. CDR3 loop: CASSPDSNNSPLHF. The DNA of the CDR3 is TGTGCCAGCTCCCCCGACAGTAATAATTCACCCCTCCACTTT.

This clone was seen only a few times. This sequence joins TRBV11-2 and TRBJ1-3; D is undetermined. In germline, CDR1 is SGHAT, CDR2 FQNNGV. The V and J ends lost 2 bases and 4 bases respectively, with 15 bases between them. This CDR3 has 16 residues. As DNA, the CDR3 is TGTGCCAGCAGCTTATTAGCAGGCTCGGGGGGAAACACCATATATTTT. This gives the protein CASSLLAGSGGNTIYF.

This clone was seen only once. J is TRBJ2-1 and V is TRBV12-3 or TRBV12-4, with 11 bases aligning to TRBD1. V lost 6 bases to trimming and J lost 6 bases; unmatched junction nucleotides: 1. This CDR3 has 13 residues. The CDR3 here is CASRGQGVNEQFF. CDR3 DNA sequence: TGTGCCAGCAGGGGACAGGGGGTCAATGAGCAGTTCTTC.

The genes are TRBV27 and TRBJ2-1, with 8 bases aligning to TRBD2. Germline CDR1 MNHEY, CDR2 SMNVEV (reference sequence). J was trimmed by 2 bases and V by 1 base; bases with no gene match: 10. CDR3 length: 18 amino acids. CDR3 DNA sequence: TGTGCCAGCAGTTTATTTGGCCTAGCGGGCCCTACCTACAATGAGCAGTTCTTC. The encoded protein is CASSLFGLAGPTYNEQFF.

The chain employs TRBV11-2 and TRBJ2-2; 7 nucleotides agree with TRBD1. This CDR3 contains 15 residues. Losses at the gene ends were 6 bases for V and 1 base for J; bases not matched to a gene: 5. In germline, CDR1 is SGHAT, CDR2 FQNNGV. The CDR3 nucleotides are TGTGCCAGCAGGCAAACAGGGGTGAACACCGGGGAGCTGTTTTTT. It encodes CASRQTGVNTGELFF.

This rearrangement joins TRBV5-1 to TRBJ1-2; 8 bases line up with TRBD1. This CDR3 is 15 amino acids long. The germline CDR1 and CDR2 sequences are SGHRS and YFSETQ. With 0 bases clipped from V and 7 bases from J, the junction kept 8 bases outside the gene matches. The CDR3 DNA reads as TGCGCCAGCAGCTTGGAAGGGCAGGGGGCGCTTGGCTACACCTTC. Its translation: CASSLEGQGALGYTF.